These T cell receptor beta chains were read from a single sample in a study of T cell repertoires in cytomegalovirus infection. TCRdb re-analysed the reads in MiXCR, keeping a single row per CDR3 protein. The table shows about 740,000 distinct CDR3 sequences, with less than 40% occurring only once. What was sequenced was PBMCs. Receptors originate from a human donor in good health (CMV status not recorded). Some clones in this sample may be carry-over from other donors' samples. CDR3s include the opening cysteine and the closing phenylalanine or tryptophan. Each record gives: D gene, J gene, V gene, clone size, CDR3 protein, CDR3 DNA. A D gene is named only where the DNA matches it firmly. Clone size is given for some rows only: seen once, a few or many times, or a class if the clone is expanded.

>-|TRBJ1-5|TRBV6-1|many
CASGDSPNQPQHF
TGTGCCAGCGGTGACAGTCCTAATCAGCCCCAGCATTTT
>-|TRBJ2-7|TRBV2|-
CASGLLGTYEQYF
TGTGCCAGCGGTCTGTTGGGAACCTACGAGCAGTACTTC
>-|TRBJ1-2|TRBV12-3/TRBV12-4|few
CASRTNYGYTF
TGTGCCAGCAGGACAAACTATGGCTACACCTTC
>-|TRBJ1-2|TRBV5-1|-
CASSLGPAGGNYGYTF
TGCGCCAGCAGCTTGGGGCCAGCGGGGGGTAACTATGGCTACACCTTC
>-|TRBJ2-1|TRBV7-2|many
CASSLASAYNEQFF
TGTGCCAGCAGCTTAGCCTCGGCGTACAATGAGCAGTTCTTC
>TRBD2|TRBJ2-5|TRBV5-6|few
CASSLGPGGGQETQYF
TGTGCCAGCAGCTTGGGGCCCGGGGGGGGCCAAGAGACCCAGTACTTC
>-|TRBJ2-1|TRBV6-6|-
CASSYSKIASDHSTGREFF
TGTGCCAGCAGTTACTCGAAGATCGCCTCCGATCATTCGACAGGCAGGGAGTTCTTC
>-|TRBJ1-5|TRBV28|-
CASSLKRQRAGARQPQHF
TGTGCCAGCAGTTTAAAACGGCAGAGGGCAGGGGCTCGGCAGCCCCAGCATTTT
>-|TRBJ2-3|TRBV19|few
CASSINRADTQYF
TGTGCCAGTAGTATCAACAGAGCAGATACGCAGTATTTT
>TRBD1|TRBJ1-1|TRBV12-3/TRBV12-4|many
CASRDRGVNTEAFF
TGTGCCAGCAGAGACAGGGGAGTGAACACTGAAGCTTTCTTT
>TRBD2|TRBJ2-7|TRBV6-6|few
CASERAGAYEQYF
TGTGCCAGCGAGCGAGCGGGGGCCTACGAGCAGTACTTC
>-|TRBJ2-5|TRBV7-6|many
CASSLQSGQTQYF
TGTGCCAGCAGCTTACAATCTGGGCAGACCCAGTACTTC
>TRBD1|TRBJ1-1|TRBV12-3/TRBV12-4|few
CASSLQQGAGTEAFF
TGTGCCAGCAGTTTACAACAGGGGGCCGGAACTGAAGCTTTCTTT
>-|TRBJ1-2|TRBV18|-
CASSPTVDSSYGYTF
TGTGCCAGCTCCCCGACCGTAGACAGCTCCTATGGCTACACCTTC
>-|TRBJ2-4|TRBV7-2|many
CASSNSGDIQYF
TGTGCCAGCAGTAACAGTGGGGACATTCAGTACTTC
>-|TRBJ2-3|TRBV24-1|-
CATSDFRADSTDTQYF
TGTGCCACCAGTGATTTCAGGGCGGATAGCACAGATACGCAGTATTTT
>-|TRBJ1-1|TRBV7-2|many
CASSLLRGNTEAFF
TGTGCCAGCAGCTTACTGCGAGGGAACACTGAAGCTTTCTTT
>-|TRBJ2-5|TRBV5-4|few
CASSTFLPGETQYF
TGTGCCAGCAGCACCTTCCTACCGGGGGAGACCCAGTACTTC
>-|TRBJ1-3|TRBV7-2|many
CASSLDIGRTSGNTIYF
TGTGCCAGCAGCTTAGATATAGGCAGGACCTCTGGAAACACCATATATTTT
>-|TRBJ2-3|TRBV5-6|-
CASSLRRRSSTDTQYF
TGTGCCAGCAGCTTGAGGCGGAGGTCTAGCACAGATACGCAGTATTTT
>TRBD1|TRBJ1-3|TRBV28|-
CASSGQGGRHTIYF
TGTGCCAGCAGTGGGCAGGGGGGTCGGCACACCATATATTTT
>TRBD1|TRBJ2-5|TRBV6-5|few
CASSYPGQGQETQYF
TGTGCCAGCAGTTATCCGGGACAGGGACAGGAGACCCAGTACTTC
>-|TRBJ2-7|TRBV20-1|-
CSARDKGLGSYEQYF
TGCAGTGCTAGAGATAAAGGGTTAGGCTCCTACGAGCAGTACTTC
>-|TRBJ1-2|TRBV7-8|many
CASSSASPDRDYGYTF
TGTGCCAGCAGCTCCGCATCCCCCGACCGAGACTATGGCTACACCTTC